This TCR beta chain was captured in a study of technical replicates of blood from several donors (dated by TCRdb to the late 2010s). In regard to this clone: There is no known antigen for this receptor. It has no much larger one-base neighbor in the sample; base qualities were not kept.

Library preparation was by the immunoSEQ multiplex PCR assay. TCRdb carries this immuneACCESS record with in-frame sequences only. Its versions omit some clonotypes, under half of them owing to an unresolved V gene in the studies checked, with the rest unexplained. The sample table records about 91,000 clones; roughly 92% of these occur just once. Under 0.3% of the sample is in the top ten clones. The V and J ends are trimmed by 5 bases and 2 bases, leaving 10 bases between them. Including cysteine and phenylalanine, the CDR3 has 13 amino acids. Of all the DNA, just the CDR3 is kept, 39 bases in frame from base 1. CDR1 is given as LNHDA and CDR2 as SQIVND, both from the germline V gene (reference sequence).

Rearrangement joined TRBV19 to TRBJ2-7; the best D guess is TRBD1, with 6 bases matching. The sequenced sample was T cells isolated from PBMCs. This TCR was recovered from a human donor in good health. CDR3 reads: CASSVRDTYEQYF. The sequenced DNA: TGTGCCAGTAGTGTCCGGGACACCTACGAGCAGTACTTC.